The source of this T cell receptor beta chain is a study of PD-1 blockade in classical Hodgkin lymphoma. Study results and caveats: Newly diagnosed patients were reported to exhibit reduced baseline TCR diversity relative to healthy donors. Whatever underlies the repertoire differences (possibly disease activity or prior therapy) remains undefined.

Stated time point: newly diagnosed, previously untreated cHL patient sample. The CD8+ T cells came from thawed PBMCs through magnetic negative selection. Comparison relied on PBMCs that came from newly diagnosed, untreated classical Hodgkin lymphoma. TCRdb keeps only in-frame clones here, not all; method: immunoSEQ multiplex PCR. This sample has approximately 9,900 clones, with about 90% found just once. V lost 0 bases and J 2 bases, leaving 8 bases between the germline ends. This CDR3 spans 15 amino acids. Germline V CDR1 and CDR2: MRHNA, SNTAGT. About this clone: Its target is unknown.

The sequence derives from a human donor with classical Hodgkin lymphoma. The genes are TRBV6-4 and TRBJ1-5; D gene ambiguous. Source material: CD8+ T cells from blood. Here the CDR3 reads CASSDSAEGNQPQHF. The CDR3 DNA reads TGTGCCAGCAGTGACTCGGCTGAGGGCAATCAGCCCCAGCATTTT.